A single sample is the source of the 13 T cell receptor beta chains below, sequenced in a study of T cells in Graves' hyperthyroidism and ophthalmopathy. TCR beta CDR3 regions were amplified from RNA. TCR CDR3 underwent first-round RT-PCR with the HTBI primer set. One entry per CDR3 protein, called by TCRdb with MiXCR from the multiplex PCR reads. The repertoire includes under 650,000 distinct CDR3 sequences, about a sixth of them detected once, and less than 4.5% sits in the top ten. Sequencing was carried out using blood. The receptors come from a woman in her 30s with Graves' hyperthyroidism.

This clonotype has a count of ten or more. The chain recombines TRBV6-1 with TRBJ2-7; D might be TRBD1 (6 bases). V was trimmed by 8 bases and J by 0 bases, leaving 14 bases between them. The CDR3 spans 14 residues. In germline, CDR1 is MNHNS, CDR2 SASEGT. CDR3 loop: CASGVTGFSYEQYF. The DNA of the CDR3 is TGTGCCAGCGGGGTGACAGGCTTCTCCTACGAGCAGTACTTC.

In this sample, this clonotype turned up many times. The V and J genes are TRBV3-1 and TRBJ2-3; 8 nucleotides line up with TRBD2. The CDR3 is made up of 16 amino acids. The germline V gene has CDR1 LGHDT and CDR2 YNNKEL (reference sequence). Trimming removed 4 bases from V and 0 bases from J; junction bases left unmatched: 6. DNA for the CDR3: TGTGCCAGCAGCCCGACCCGGACTAGCAGCACAGATACGCAGTATTTT. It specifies CASSPTRTSSTDTQYF.

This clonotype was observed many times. Here the CDR3 reads CASSLPSRSRGYTF. In DNA, the CDR3 is TGTGCCAGCAGTTTGCCCTCCAGGTCCAGAGGCTACACCTTC. The genes are TRBV27 and TRBJ1-2; D gene uncertain. This CDR3 is built from 14 residues. Trimming took off 3 bases at V and 8 bases at J, with 16 bases between the two ends. Germline CDR1 reads MNHEY; CDR2 reads SMNVEV (reference sequence).

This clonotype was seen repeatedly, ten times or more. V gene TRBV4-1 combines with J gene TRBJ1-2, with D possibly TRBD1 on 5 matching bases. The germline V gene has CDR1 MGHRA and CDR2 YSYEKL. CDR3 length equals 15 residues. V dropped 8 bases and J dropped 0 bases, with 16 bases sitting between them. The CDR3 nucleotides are TGCGCCAGCTTCGGCCAACAGGCAGCTAACTATGGCTACACCTTC. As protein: CASFGQQAANYGYTF.

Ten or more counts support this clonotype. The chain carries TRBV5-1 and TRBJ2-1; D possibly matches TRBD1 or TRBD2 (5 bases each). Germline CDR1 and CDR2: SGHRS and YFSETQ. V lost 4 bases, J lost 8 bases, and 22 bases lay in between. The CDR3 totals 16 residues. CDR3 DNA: TGCGCCAGCAGCCTACGAGGGGAATGGGGTGCGGATGAGCAGTTCTTC. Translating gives CASSLRGEWGADEQFF. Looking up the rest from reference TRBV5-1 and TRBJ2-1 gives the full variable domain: KAGVTQTPRYLIKTRGQQVTLSCSPISGHRSVSWYQQTPGQGLQFLFEYFSETQRNKGNFPGRFSGRQFSNSRSEMNVSTLELGDSALYLCASSLRGEWGADEQFFGPGTRLTVL.

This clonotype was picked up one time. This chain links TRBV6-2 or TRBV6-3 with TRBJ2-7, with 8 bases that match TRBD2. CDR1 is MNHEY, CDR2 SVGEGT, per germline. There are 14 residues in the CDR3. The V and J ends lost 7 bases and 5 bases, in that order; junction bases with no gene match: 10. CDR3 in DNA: TGTGCCAGCACTAGAGCGGGAGTCACTCACGAGCAGTACTTC. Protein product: CASTRAGVTHEQYF.

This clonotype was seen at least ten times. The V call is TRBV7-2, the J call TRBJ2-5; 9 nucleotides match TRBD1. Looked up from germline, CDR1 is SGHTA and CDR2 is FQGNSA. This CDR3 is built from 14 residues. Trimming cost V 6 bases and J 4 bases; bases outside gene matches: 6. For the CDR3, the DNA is TGTGCCAGCAGATTTACAGGGGGCCTAGAGACCCAGTACTTC. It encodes CASRFTGGLETQYF. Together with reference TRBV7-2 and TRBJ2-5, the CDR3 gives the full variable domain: GAGVSQSPSNKVTEKGKDVELRCDPISGHTALYWYRQSLGQGLEFLIYFQGNSAPDKSGLPSDRFSAERTGGSVSTLTIQRTQQEDSAVYLCASRFTGGLETQYFGPGTRLLVL.

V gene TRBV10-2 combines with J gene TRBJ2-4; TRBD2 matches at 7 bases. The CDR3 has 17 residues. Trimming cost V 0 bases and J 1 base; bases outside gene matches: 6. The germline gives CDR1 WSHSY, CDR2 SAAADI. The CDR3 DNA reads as TGCGCCAGCAGTGAGTCGACTAGCCAGGTGGCCAAAAACATTCAGTACTTC. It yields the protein CASSESTSQVAKNIQYF.

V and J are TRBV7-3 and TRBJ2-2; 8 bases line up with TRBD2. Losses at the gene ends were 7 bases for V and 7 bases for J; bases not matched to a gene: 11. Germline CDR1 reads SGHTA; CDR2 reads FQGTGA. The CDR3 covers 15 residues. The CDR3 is CASTPEREKGGELFF. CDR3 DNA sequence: TGTGCCAGCACCCCGGAGCGGGAGAAGGGCGGGGAGCTGTTTTTT.

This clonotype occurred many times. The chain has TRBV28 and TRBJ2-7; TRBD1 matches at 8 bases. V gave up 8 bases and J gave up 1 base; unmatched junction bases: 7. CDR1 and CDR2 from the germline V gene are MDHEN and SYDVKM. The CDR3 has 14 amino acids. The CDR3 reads CASGTGTGSYEQYF. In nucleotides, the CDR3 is TGTGCCAGCGGGACCGGGACAGGTTCCTACGAGCAGTACTTC.

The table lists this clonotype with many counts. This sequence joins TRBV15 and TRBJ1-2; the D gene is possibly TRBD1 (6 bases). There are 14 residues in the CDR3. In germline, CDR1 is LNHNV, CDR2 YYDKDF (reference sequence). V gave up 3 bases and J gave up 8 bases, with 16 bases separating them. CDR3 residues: CATSRRPGHQGYTF. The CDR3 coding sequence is TGTGCCACCAGCAGGCGGCCGGGACATCAAGGCTACACCTTC.

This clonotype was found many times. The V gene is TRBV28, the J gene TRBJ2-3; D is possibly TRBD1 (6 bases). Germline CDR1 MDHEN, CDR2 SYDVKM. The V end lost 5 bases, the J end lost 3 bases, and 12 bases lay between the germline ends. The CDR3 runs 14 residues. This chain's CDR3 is CASSSIGQTDTQYF. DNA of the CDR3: TGTGCCAGCAGTAGCATCGGACAGACAGATACGCAGTATTTT.

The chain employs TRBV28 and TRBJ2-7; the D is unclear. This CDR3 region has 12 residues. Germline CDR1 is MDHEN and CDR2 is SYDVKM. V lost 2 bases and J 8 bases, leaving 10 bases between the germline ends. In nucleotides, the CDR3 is TGTGCCAGCAGTTTACAACCTTACAAGCAGTACTTC. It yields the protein CASSLQPYKQYF.